The 19 T cell receptor beta chains listed next were all sequenced from one sample in a study of blood T cell repertoires in COVID-19. Clones were sequenced by immunoSEQ multiplex PCR, and TCRdb holds only the in-frame ones, with some missing. Seen here are fewer than 500,000 clones, nearly 90% observed once, and the top ten hold over 1.5%. The sample comprised PBMCs or T cells enriched from blood (not recorded which). The receptors here all came from a woman younger than 30 with acute COVID-19.

The CDR3 loop is CASSARGDYQPQHF. Here the CDR3 DNA reads TGTGCCAGCAGCGCTCGGGGGGACTATCAGCCCCAGCATTTT. The V call is TRBV9, the J call TRBJ1-5; the D gene is possibly TRBD1 (5 bases). The V gene's germline CDR1 is SGDLS and CDR2 YYNGEE. V shed 3 bases and J shed 5 bases, with 12 bases lying between them. The CDR3 is 14 residues long.

J is TRBJ2-3 and V is TRBV27; weak D call: TRBD1 (6 bases). V lost 2 bases to trimming and J lost 2 bases, with 11 bases between them. The CDR3 is 15 residues long. Germline V lookup: CDR1 MNHEY, CDR2 SMNVEV (reference sequence). The CDR3 here is CASSLIQGDTDTQYF. The CDR3 coding sequence is TGTGCCAGCAGTTTAATACAGGGTGACACAGATACGCAGTATTTT.

The V call is TRBV28, the J call TRBJ2-5; perhaps TRBD1 as D (5 bases). This CDR3 has 13 residues. The germline V gene has CDR1 MDHEN and CDR2 SYDVKM. The germline V and J ends were trimmed by 3 bases and 7 bases, with 12 bases remaining between them. The CDR3 DNA sequence: TGTGCCAGCAGTTTTGTGGGAAGGGGGACCCAGTACTTC. This translates into CASSFVGRGTQYF.

The J gene is TRBJ1-5, the V gene TRBV29-1, with 8 bases aligning to TRBD1. V gave up 6 bases and J gave up 2 bases; unmatched junction bases: 12. The germline CDR1 and CDR2 sequences are SQVTM and ANQGSEA. This CDR3 region has 16 residues. This CDR3 reads CSVSATGELGNQPQHF. The CDR3 DNA is TGCAGCGTCTCCGCGACAGGGGAGTTAGGCAATCAGCCCCAGCATTTT.

The chain is built from TRBV6-4 and TRBJ2-1, with 8 bases that match TRBD2. Trimming took 3 bases from V and 6 from J; bases not matched to a gene: 1. The germline V gene has CDR1 MRHNA and CDR2 SNTAGT. CDR3 length equals 13 residues. The CDR3 DNA is TGTGCCAGCAGTGAAGGGACTAGCAATGAGCAGTTCTTC. It is translated as CASSEGTSNEQFF.

The rearrangement joins TRBV2 to TRBJ1-2; D remains ambiguous. V lost 4 bases to trimming and J lost 8 bases, with 8 bases between them. Germline-derived CDR1 and CDR2 are SNHLY and FYNNEI. The CDR3 covers 11 residues. The CDR3 nucleotides are TGTGCCAGCAGTGGGCTGAGGGGCTACACCTTC. This encodes CASSGLRGYTF. The variable domain in full, completed from reference TRBV2 and TRBJ1-2, reads EPEVTQTPSHQVTQMGQEVILRCVPISNHLYFYWYRQILGQKVEFLVSFYNNEISEKSEIFDDQFSVERPDGSNFTLKIRSTKLEDSAMYFCASSGLRGYTFGSGTRLTVV.

V gene TRBV18 combines with J gene TRBJ2-7; the match to TRBD2 covers 7 bases. V trimming: 3 bases; J trimming: 5 bases; junction bases outside the gene matches: 7. This CDR3 region has 14 residues. CDR1 and CDR2 (germline): KGHSH, LQKENI. This chain's CDR3 is CASSPSSGRNEQYF. The CDR3 nucleotides are TGTGCCAGCTCACCTTCTAGCGGCAGGAACGAGCAGTACTTC. Full variable domain (missing parts from reference TRBV18 and TRBJ2-7): NAGVMQNPRHLVRRRGQEARLRCSPMKGHSHVYWYRQLPEEGLKFMVYLQKENIIDESGMPKERFSAEFPKEGPSILRIQQVVRGDSAAYFCASSPSSGRNEQYFGPGTRLTVT.

Turning to this clone: This sample includes further DNA sequences coding for the same CDR3. The CDR3 sequence is CASSSNYGYTF. CDR3 nucleotide sequence: TGTGCCAGCAGCTCAAACTATGGCTACACCTTC. The chain combines TRBV11-2 with TRBJ1-2; D gene uncertain. V was cut by 4 bases and J by 2 bases, with 2 bases left in between. Looked up from germline, CDR1 is SGHAT and CDR2 is FQNNGV. The CDR3 is 11 residues long.

The J gene is TRBJ2-1, the V gene TRBV2; D gene ambiguous. The germline V and J ends were trimmed by 8 bases and 0 bases, with 11 bases remaining between them. Germline V lookup: CDR1 SNHLY, CDR2 FYNNEI. This CDR3 contains 14 residues. CDR3 DNA sequence: TGTGCCAGCTACATAGCTTACTCCTACAATGAGCAGTTCTTC. Translation gives CASYIAYSYNEQFF.

The chain couples TRBV28 to TRBJ1-5; TRBD1 agrees at 8 bases. Germline CDR1 MDHEN, CDR2 SYDVKM. The V gene end was trimmed by 6 bases and the J gene end by 0 bases; junction bases not matched to a gene: 7. This CDR3 contains 16 residues. CDR3 sequence (DNA): TGTGCCAGCAGGAAAGGACAGGGCTATAGCAATCAGCCCCAGCATTTT. It yields the protein CASRKGQGYSNQPQHF.

The gene calls are TRBV6-6 and TRBJ1-1; no firm D call. V lost 8 bases and J 10 bases, leaving 11 bases between the germline ends. The germline V gene has CDR1 MNHNY and CDR2 SVGAGI (reference sequence). The CDR3 runs to 10 residues. CDR3 sequence: CASLGHAAFF. The DNA of the CDR3 is TGTGCCAGCCTTGGGCACGCAGCTTTCTTT.

The chain uses TRBV15 and TRBJ2-7, with a weak D call TRBD1 (5 bases). The CDR3 spans 14 residues. Germline loops: CDR1 LNHNV, CDR2 YYDKDF (reference sequence). With 3 bases removed from V and 1 base from J, the gap between germline ends came to 10 bases. The CDR3: CATSRGRLSYEQYF. CDR3 nucleotide sequence: TGTGCCACCAGCAGGGGGCGGCTTTCCTACGAGCAGTACTTC.

About this clone itself: At the DNA level, this CDR3 is encoded by other sequences in the same sample as well. The chain combines TRBV18 with TRBJ2-5; D ambiguous. Germline V gene sequence: CDR1 KGHSH, CDR2 LQKENI. V lost 6 bases and J lost 0, with 5 bases in between. This CDR3 region has 12 residues. The CDR3 protein is CASSHYQETQYF. CDR3 bases: TGTGCCAGCTCTCATTACCAAGAGACCCAGTACTTC.

The chain carries TRBV12-3 or TRBV12-4 and TRBJ1-1, with a tentative D call TRBD1 (6 bases). With 8 bases removed from V and 1 base from J, the gap between germline ends came to 8 bases. The CDR3 length is 12 residues. CDR3 sequence (DNA): TGTGCCAGCGGGACATCGAACACTGAAGCTTTCTTT. This sequence encodes CASGTSNTEAFF.

CDR3 loop: CASSPRERAHDTQYF. The CDR3, as DNA: TGTGCCAGCAGCCCTCGGGAGAGAGCCCACGATACGCAGTATTTT. The V and J genes are TRBV7-2 and TRBJ2-3, with D perhaps TRBD2 (6 bases). Trimming removed 5 bases from V and 6 bases from J, with 18 bases in between. The germline gives CDR1 SGHTA, CDR2 FQGNSA. CDR3 length: 15 residues.

This rearrangement joins TRBV2 to TRBJ2-2, with 7 bases that match TRBD1. Germline CDR1 is SNHLY and CDR2 is FYNNEI. This CDR3 has 16 amino acids. V lost 5 bases to trimming and J lost 4 bases; unmatched junction nucleotides: 10. CDR3 bases: TGTGCCAGCAGTCCTAGTCTCGGGACAGCCACCGGGGAGCTGTTTTTT. Translation: CASSPSLGTATGELFF.

The V call is TRBV5-5, the J call TRBJ2-4; D not certain. Trimming left V 0 bases short and J 7 bases short, with 11 bases between. This CDR3 contains 14 residues. The V gene's germline CDR1 is SGHKS and CDR2 YYEKEE (reference sequence). As DNA, the CDR3 is TGTGCCAGCAGCTTGGACCCCCCGCGTAACATTCAGTACTTC. The encoded protein is CASSLDPPRNIQYF.

This sequence joins TRBV4-1 and TRBJ1-6, with 7 bases lining up with TRBD1. The germline CDR1 and CDR2 sequences are MGHRA and YSYEKL. CDR3 length: 19 residues. Unmatched junction bases numbered 8, after V lost 0 bases and J lost 0 bases. This chain's CDR3 is CASSQDLRGGRSYNSPLHF. The CDR3 DNA follows: TGCGCCAGCAGCCAAGATCTTAGAGGGGGCCGCTCCTATAATTCACCCCTCCACTTT.

The chain employs TRBV6-5 and TRBJ2-3; 10 positions agree with TRBD2. The V segment lost 6 bases and the J segment 0 bases; nucleotides outside the gene matches: 0. This CDR3 region has 14 residues. Germline V gene data show CDR1 as MNHEY and CDR2 as SVGAGI. The CDR3 protein is CASRAGGSTDTQYF. In DNA form, the CDR3 reads TGTGCCAGCAGAGCGGGAGGGAGCACAGATACGCAGTATTTT.